This T cell receptor beta chain was captured in a study of T cell repertoires in cytomegalovirus infection (dated by TCRdb to about 2019). Notes on the research overall: Donor HLA type was relevant to the analysis, as public TCR beta signatures indicated carriage of CMV infection together with the matching HLA type. Broad study findings and their caveats: Carriers of CMV infection plus the relevant HLA type were discriminated by the cumulative frequency of public TCR beta family members in the study cohort and in an independent 352-donor cohort. The ex vivo response was dominated by HLA-C-restricted CMV-specific TCR beta clonotypes, which also provided the single most frequent clonotype in two of eight donors.

This clonotype was recorded many times. Its antigen target is currently unknown. Base qualities are missing; no much larger clone stands one base away. TCRdb shows the sequencer as Illumina HiSeq 1500. Starting from the raw public reads, TCRdb applied fastp trimming at Q25, assembled clones with MiXCR and retained in-frame beta chains. Rows are combined by CDR3 protein, so each entry shows the most common genes and DNA. The sample yields about 150,000 distinct CDR3 sequences; around 20% were counted once. The ten largest clones capture approximately 10% of the sample. Inclusive of the bounding cysteine and phenylalanine, the CDR3 is 12 residues long. Only CDR3 DNA is held: 36 bases, read in frame from base 1. The germline V gene sets CDR1 to SGHTA and CDR2 to FQGNSA. Relative to germline, V is 5 bases shorter and J is 10 bases shorter, with 11 bases between their ends.

The sequence was obtained from a human donor in good health (CMV status not recorded). Some clones in this sample may be carry-over from other donors' samples. Recombination connected TRBV7-2 to TRBJ1-4; the D gene is not confidently resolved. Sequences were obtained from PBMCs. The CDR3 reads as follows: CASSPDAGKLFF. The nucleotide sequence reads TGTGCCAGCAGCCCAGATGCGGGAAAACTGTTTTTT.